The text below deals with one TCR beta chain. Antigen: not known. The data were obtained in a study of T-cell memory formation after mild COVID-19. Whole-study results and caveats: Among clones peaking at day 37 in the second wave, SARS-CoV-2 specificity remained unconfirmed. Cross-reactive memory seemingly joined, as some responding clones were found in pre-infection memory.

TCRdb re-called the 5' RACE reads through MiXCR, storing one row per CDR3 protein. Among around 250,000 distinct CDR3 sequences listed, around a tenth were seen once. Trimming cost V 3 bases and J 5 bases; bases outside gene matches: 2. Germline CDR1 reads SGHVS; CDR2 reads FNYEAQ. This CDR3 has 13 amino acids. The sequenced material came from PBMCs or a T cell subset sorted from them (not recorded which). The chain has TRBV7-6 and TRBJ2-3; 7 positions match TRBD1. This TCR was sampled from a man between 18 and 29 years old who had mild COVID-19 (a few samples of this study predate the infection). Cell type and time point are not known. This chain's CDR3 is CASSLGQLDTQYF. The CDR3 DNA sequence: TGTGCCAGCAGCTTGGGACAGCTAGATACGCAGTATTTT.